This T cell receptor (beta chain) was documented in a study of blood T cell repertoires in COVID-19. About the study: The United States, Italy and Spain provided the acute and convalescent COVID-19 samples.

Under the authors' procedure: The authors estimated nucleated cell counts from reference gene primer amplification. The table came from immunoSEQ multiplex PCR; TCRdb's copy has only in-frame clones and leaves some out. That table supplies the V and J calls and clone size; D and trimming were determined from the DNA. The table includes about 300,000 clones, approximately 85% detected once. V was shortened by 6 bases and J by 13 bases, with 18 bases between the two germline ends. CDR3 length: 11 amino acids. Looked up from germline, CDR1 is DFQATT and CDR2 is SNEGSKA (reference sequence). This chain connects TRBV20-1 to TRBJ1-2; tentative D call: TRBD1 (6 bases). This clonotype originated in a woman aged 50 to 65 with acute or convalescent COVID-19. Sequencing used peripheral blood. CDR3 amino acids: CSAFRDTLLTF. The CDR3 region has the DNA TGCAGTGCGTTCCGGGACACCCTTCTCACCTTC.